This T cell receptor (beta chain) was identified in a study of OX40 agonist ivuxolimab in advanced cancers. In the study overall: The dose-escalation cohort was approximately 85% male, with a mean age of 60 years, ranging roughly 23 to 79.

Study findings and constraints: Antigen specificity was not determined for the expanded peripheral T cells.

CDR1 is MGHRA, CDR2 YSYEKL, per germline. J was trimmed by 3 bases and V by 4 bases; bases with no gene match: 9. This CDR3 contains 17 residues. The table came from immunoSEQ multiplex PCR; TCRdb's copy has only in-frame clones and leaves some out. The table shows roughly 40,000 clones, with roughly four fifths occurring only once. This clone was seen a handful of times. Its antigen is not known. This clonotype was obtained from an adult with an advanced solid tumor such as melanoma, head and neck, liver or kidney cancer. The genes are TRBV4-1 and TRBJ2-2; 9 bases are a match to TRBD2. The material sequenced was CD4+ or CD8+ T cells sorted from blood, taken in a trial of the OX40 agonist ivuxolimab. In DNA, the CDR3 is TGCGCCAGCAGCCCAATTAGCGGGAGACGAGACACCGGGGAGCTGTTTTTT. Translating gives CASSPISGRRDTGELFF.